The 2 T cell receptor beta chains below were found in one sample sequenced in a study of T cells in Graves' hyperthyroidism and ophthalmopathy. Amplification targeted TCR beta CDR3 regions from RNA transcripts. The HTBI primer set drove a first-round RT-PCR of the TCR CDR3. MiXCR, run by TCRdb on the multiplex PCR reads, gives a single entry per CDR3 protein. The sample carries 640,000 or so distinct CDR3 sequences, 12% to 15% recorded once. Material for sequencing was blood. The source is a woman under 30 with Graves' ophthalmopathy.

This clonotype has at least ten counts. The J gene is TRBJ2-1, the V gene TRBV20-1; the D is unclear. V shed 3 bases and J shed 5 bases, with 8 bases lying between them. This CDR3 is 12 amino acids long. Germline values: CDR1 DFQATT, CDR2 SNEGSKA (reference sequence). CDR3 nucleotide sequence: TGCAGTGCTAGTGAACCTGACAATGAGCAGTTCTTC. The encoded protein is CSASEPDNEQFF.

This clonotype was counted a few times. This rearrangement joins TRBV4-3 to TRBJ1-2; D remains unclear. CDR1 is LGHNA and CDR2 is YSLEER in the germline V gene. The CDR3 contains 17 residues. The V end was cut by 0 bases, the J end by 1 base, with 15 bases between. CDR3 sequence: CASSQEVTGRDNYGYTF. For the CDR3, the DNA is TGCGCCAGCAGCCAAGAGGTGACCGGGAGGGATAACTATGGCTACACCTTC.